The next 20 T cell receptor beta chains were all read from a single sample in a study of T cells in Graves' hyperthyroidism and ophthalmopathy. The investigators amplified TCR beta CDR3 regions from RNA transcripts. A first-round RT-PCR of the TCR CDR3 used the HTBI primer set. TCRdb passed the multiplex PCR reads through MiXCR, listing each CDR3 protein once. The table shows about 250,000 distinct CDR3 sequences, with over 12% occurring only once. Sequencing was done on a sample of blood. The receptors come from a woman aged 45 to 65 with Graves' hyperthyroidism that later progressed to Graves' ophthalmopathy.

This clonotype was found many times. The CDR3: CATSDTGGRSYNEQFF. The CDR3 DNA is TGTGCCACCAGTGATACAGGGGGCCGGTCCTACAATGAGCAGTTCTTC. The chain uses TRBV24-1 and TRBJ2-1, with TRBD1 matching over 9 bases. V trimming: 3 bases; J trimming: 1 base; junction bases outside the gene matches: 3. This CDR3 region has 16 residues. Germline V gene lookup returns CDR1 KGHDR and CDR2 SFDVKD.

This clonotype was counted ten times or more. This chain links TRBV12-3 or TRBV12-4 with TRBJ2-6; D uncertain. V lost 3 bases, J lost 0 bases, and 15 bases lay in between. The CDR3 is 18 amino acids. The CDR3 sequence: CASSFLLGRNSGANVLTF. The CDR3 DNA follows: TGTGCCAGCAGTTTTCTTTTAGGCAGGAACTCTGGGGCCAACGTCCTGACTTTC.

The chain has TRBV2 and TRBJ2-3; TRBD2 aligns across 9 bases. The CDR3 contains 18 residues. Losses at the gene ends were 8 bases for V and 4 bases for J; bases not matched to a gene: 19. Germline V gene sequence: CDR1 SNHLY, CDR2 FYNNEI. CDR3 DNA sequence: TGTGCCAGCGGGGAGGGGGCAGAAGGTAGCGGGAGCGCAGATACGCAGTATTTT. Translation gives CASGEGAEGSGSADTQYF.

Only a few counts were recorded for this clonotype. The gene calls are TRBV27 and TRBJ1-2; 11 nucleotides align to TRBD1. Germline V gene sequence: CDR1 MNHEY, CDR2 SMNVEV (reference sequence). The J segment lost 5 bases and the V segment lost 3 bases, leaving 8 bases of the junction unmatched. This CDR3 contains 16 residues. CDR3 amino acids: CASSLGRTGGIYGYTF. As DNA, the CDR3 is TGTGCCAGCAGTTTGGGTAGGACAGGGGGCATTTATGGCTACACCTTC.

This clonotype was found a few times. The V gene is TRBV24-1, the J gene TRBJ2-2; D is ambiguous. The CDR3 length is 14 residues. Trimming left V 9 bases short and J 0 bases short, with 10 bases between. Germline lookup yields CDR1 KGHDR and CDR2 SFDVKD. CDR3 nucleotide sequence: TGTGCCACCCAACCCACCGCGAACACCGGGGAGCTGTTTTTT. This gives the protein CATQPTANTGELFF.

This clonotype was observed many times. The chain is built from TRBV6-5 and TRBJ2-5; D is undetermined. V was shortened by 4 bases and J by 2 bases, with 8 bases between the two germline ends. CDR1 is MNHEY and CDR2 is SVGAGI in the germline V gene. The CDR3 sequence is 13 residues long. CDR3 nucleotides: TGTGCCAGCAGTTTACTACTACAAGAGACCCAGTACTTC. It encodes CASSLLLQETQYF.

The chain employs TRBV7-2 and TRBJ2-7, with 7 bases fitting TRBD1. Germline-derived CDR1 and CDR2 are SGHTA and FQGNSA. CDR3 length: 17 residues. V was pared by 5 bases and J by 2 bases, with 15 bases of the junction left unmatched. CDR3 bases: TGTGCCAGCAGCCACAGTCTCGGCGCAGGGGGTACCTACGAGCAGTACTTC. It specifies CASSHSLGAGGTYEQYF.

Written as DNA, the CDR3 is TGTGCCAGCAGTTACCCTGGGACAGGAGGCTCTGGGGCCAACGTCCTGACTTTC. This translates into CASSYPGTGGSGANVLTF. V is TRBV6-2 or TRBV6-3 and J is TRBJ2-6; 8 bases align to TRBD1. The CDR3 loop spans 18 amino acids. Germline CDR1 reads MNHEY; CDR2 reads SVGEGT. The V segment lost 2 bases and the J segment 0 bases; nucleotides outside the gene matches: 6.

The chain has TRBV20-1 and TRBJ1-6; D call uncertain. Deletions cut 6 bases from V and 5 bases from J, with 14 bases between. Germline V lookup: CDR1 DFQATT, CDR2 SNEGSKA (reference sequence). The CDR3 contains 14 residues. CDR3 amino acids: CSATSGSNNSPLHF. CDR3 sequence (DNA): TGCAGTGCCACATCGGGGTCCAATAATTCACCCCTCCACTTT.

This clonotype has ten or more counts. The chain recombines TRBV2 with TRBJ1-1; tentative D call: TRBD1 (6 bases). Germline loops: CDR1 SNHLY, CDR2 FYNNEI. V was cut by 6 bases and J by 3 bases, with 17 bases left in between. The CDR3 has 15 residues. CDR3 bases: TGTGCCAGCAGCGGGCGTCGGGGGGCGGACACTGAAGCTTTCTTT. As protein: CASSGRRGADTEAFF. The full variable domain, completed using reference TRBV2 and TRBJ1-1, is EPEVTQTPSHQVTQMGQEVILRCVPISNHLYFYWYRQILGQKVEFLVSFYNNEISEKSEIFDDQFSVERPDGSNFTLKIRSTKLEDSAMYFCASSGRRGADTEAFFGQGTRLTVV.

This clonotype has at least ten counts. V is TRBV20-1 and J is TRBJ2-1; weak D call: TRBD1 (5 bases). V was shortened by 1 base and J by 2 bases, with 12 bases between the two germline ends. Germline CDR1 is DFQATT and CDR2 is SNEGSKA (reference sequence). This CDR3 contains 15 residues. CDR3: CSARVSGLAYNEQFF. The DNA of the CDR3 is TGCAGTGCTAGAGTTTCAGGGCTTGCCTACAATGAGCAGTTCTTC.

The genes are TRBV30 and TRBJ2-6; no clear D. Trimming cost V 1 base and J 1 base, with 11 bases left between them. This CDR3 is built from 16 residues. The germline V gene encodes CDR1 GTSNPN and CDR2 SVGIG (reference sequence). CDR3 residues: CAWSGATSSGANVLTF. DNA of the CDR3: TGTGCCTGGAGTGGGGCTACATCGTCTGGGGCCAACGTCCTGACTTTC.

This clonotype was picked up many times. This chain uses TRBV11-2 with TRBJ2-7; tentative D call: TRBD1 (5 bases). This CDR3 comprises 17 residues. Trimming shortened V by 5 bases and J by 8 bases, and 28 bases separated the two germline ends. CDR1 is SGHAT and CDR2 is FQNNGV in the germline V gene. CDR3 nucleotides: TGTGCCAGCAGCATTAGGACCAGCAGGGCACCCGTCTTGCAGCAGTACTTC. It is translated as CASSIRTSRAPVLQQYF.

This clonotype occurred a few times. The CDR3 reads CASSVEANYNEQFF. The CDR3 DNA sequence: TGTGCCAGCAGCGTAGAAGCTAACTACAATGAGCAGTTCTTC. J is TRBJ2-1 and V is TRBV9; D gene unclear. This CDR3 contains 14 residues. The V end lost 0 bases, the J end lost 3 bases, and 7 bases lay between the germline ends. The germline CDR1 and CDR2 sequences are SGDLS and YYNGEE.

This clonotype occurred many times. The chain uses TRBV12-3 or TRBV12-4 and TRBJ1-1; possible D gene TRBD1, 6 bases. CDR3 length: 13 amino acids. The V and J ends lost 7 bases and 1 base respectively, with 10 bases between them. DNA of the CDR3: TGTGCCAGCACAGAGGGGGGGAACACTGAAGCTTTCTTT. Translated, it gives CASTEGGNTEAFF.

This clonotype showed up just a few times. The chain employs TRBV19 and TRBJ2-1; 9 positions match TRBD1. The CDR3 runs to 18 residues. Per germline, CDR1 LNHDA and CDR2 SQIVND (reference sequence). V lost 6 bases and J lost 0; bases outside the gene matches: 12. The CDR3 loop is CASSPRGQGWISYNEQFF. The CDR3 DNA follows: TGTGCCAGTAGCCCGAGGGGACAGGGTTGGATCTCCTACAATGAGCAGTTCTTC.

V gene TRBV19 combines with J gene TRBJ2-7, with TRBD1 matching 9 bases. J gave up 3 bases and V 3 bases, and 3 bases lay outside the gene matches. Germline-derived CDR1 and CDR2 are LNHDA and SQIVND (reference sequence). The CDR3 loop spans 14 amino acids. The CDR3 sequence: CASSMRDRVYEQYF. CDR3 coding DNA: TGTGCCAGTAGTATGAGGGACAGGGTCTACGAGCAGTACTTC.

This clonotype was seen a few times. The rearrangement links TRBV6-1 to TRBJ1-3; the match to TRBD1 covers 9 bases. The CDR3 contains 17 residues. In germline, CDR1 is MNHNS, CDR2 SASEGT. J lost 0 bases, V lost 6 bases, and 9 bases had no gene match. CDR3 in DNA: TGTGCCAGCAGCCGGGAGGGACAGGGCGCCTCTGGAAACACCATATATTTT. Protein product: CASSREGQGASGNTIYF.

There are many counts of this clonotype. The chain uses TRBV24-1 and TRBJ1-5, with D hard to call. Germline lookup yields CDR1 KGHDR and CDR2 SFDVKD. V was shortened by 4 bases and J by 7 bases, with 7 bases between the two germline ends. The CDR3 has 12 amino acids. CDR3 sequence (DNA): TGTGCCACCAGTGACCCTGGACAGCCCCAGCATTTT. Residues: CATSDPGQPQHF.

This clonotype came up many times. The chain carries TRBV2 and TRBJ1-5, with D possibly matching TRBD1 (5 bases). Germline V lookup: CDR1 SNHLY, CDR2 FYNNEI. V was clipped by 1 base and J by 2 bases, with 9 bases between them. CDR3 length: 15 amino acids. This CDR3 is CASSEVAGRNQPQHF. In DNA form, the CDR3 reads TGTGCCAGCAGTGAAGTTGCAGGGCGCAATCAGCCCCAGCATTTT.